The rows below give T cell receptor beta chains drawn from one sample of a study of beta chain features in type 1 diabetes. Data came from immunoSEQ multiplex PCR; TCRdb stores just in-frame clones and leaves some out. Of fewer than 250,000 clones listed, 9% to 10% are singletons. The sequencing sample was made of naive CD4+ T cells from blood. The source is a woman aged 18-29 years in good health. Each CDR3 is given with its conserved first and last residue. The D gene is left open where the match is weak. Rows give clone size only sometimes, using once, few, many, or a class for an expanded clone.

few	.	TRBV6-1	15	TRBJ2-3	CASSTDRVGTDTQYF	TGTGCCAGCAGTACGGACAGAGTGGGCACAGATACGCAGTATTTT
few	TRBD2	TRBV2	16	TRBJ2-1	CASSAILAGEYNEQFF	TGTGCCAGCAGTGCCATCCTAGCGGGAGAATACAATGAGCAGTTCTTC
.	TRBD1	TRBV2	12	TRBJ2-7	CASSTGVYEQYF	TGTGCCAGCAGTACAGGGGTGTACGAGCAGTACTTC
.	.	TRBV15	12	TRBJ1-5	CATSRDWREQHF	TGTGCCACCAGCAGAGATTGGAGGGAACAGCATTTT
.	.	TRBV2	15	TRBJ2-4	CASSGLLEVKNIQYF	TGTGCCAGCAGTGGACTCCTCGAGGTCAAAAACATTCAGTACTTC
.	TRBD1	TRBV2	16	TRBJ1-4	CASSLRQGATNEKLFF	TGTGCCAGCAGCTTGCGCCAGGGGGCAACTAATGAAAAACTGTTTTTT
.	.	TRBV9	14	TRBJ1-1	CASSVGAMNTEAFF	TGTGCCAGCAGCGTAGGGGCAATGAACACTGAAGCTTTCTTT
few	TRBD1	TRBV19	15	TRBJ1-1	CASRPGQAKNTEAFF	TGTGCCAGTAGACCAGGACAGGCTAAGAACACTGAAGCTTTCTTT
.	.	TRBV25-1	14	TRBJ2-7	CASSPSRLSYEQYF	TGTGCCAGCAGCCCAAGCAGGTTATCATACGAGCAGTACTTC
.	TRBD2	TRBV30	15	TRBJ2-7	CAWSQSGRPSYEQYF	TGTGCCTGGAGTCAAAGCGGGAGACCCTCCTACGAGCAGTACTTC
few	TRBD2	TRBV5-4	16	TRBJ2-3	CASSPSGGLSTDTQYF	TGTGCCAGCAGCCCCTCGGGGGGGCTTAGCACAGATACGCAGTATTTT
.	.	TRBV6-1	11	TRBJ1-1	CASMGILQAFF	TGTGCCAGCATGGGCATACTGCAGGCTTTCTTT
few	TRBD1	TRBV15	16	TRBJ2-7	CATSREPRGLSYEQYF	TGTGCCACCAGCAGAGAACCCAGGGGGCTCTCCTACGAGCAGTACTTC
few	.	TRBV5-1	11	TRBJ2-7	CDRGGPYEQYF	TGCGACAGGGGAGGGCCCTACGAGCAGTACTTC
few	TRBD1	TRBV11-2	16	TRBJ2-5	CASSPRGTGLTETQYF	TGTGCCAGCTCCCCTCGGGGGACAGGGCTTACCGAGACCCAGTACTTC
few	.	TRBV2	13	TRBJ2-3	CASSADSSDTQYF	TGTGCCAGCAGTGCCGACTCTTCAGATACGCAGTATTTT
few	TRBD1	TRBV19	15	TRBJ1-5	CASSSRTGANQPQHF	TGTGCCAGTAGTTCTAGGACAGGGGCTAATCAGCCCCAGCATTTT
few	.	TRBV27	12	TRBJ1-6	CASQDYNSPLHF	TGTGCCAGCCAGGACTATAATTCACCCCTCCACTTT
.	TRBD1	TRBV25-1	13	TRBJ1-2	CASRDTGVYGYTF	TGTGCCAGCAGGGACACAGGGGTCTATGGCTACACCTTC
.	.	TRBV6-5	15	TRBJ1-4	CASSPGSATNEKLFF	TGTGCCAGCAGTCCCGGGTCGGCAACTAATGAAAAACTGTTTTTT
few	TRBD1	TRBV2	14	TRBJ2-2	CASQQGSNTGELFF	TGTGCCAGCCAACAGGGGTCGAACACCGGGGAGCTGTTTTTT
.	TRBD1	TRBV4-2	17	TRBJ1-2	CASSQEPGGTQGYGYTF	TGTGCCAGCAGCCAAGAACCAGGGGGAACGCAAGGCTATGGCTACACCTTC
few	TRBD2	TRBV5-1	15	TRBJ2-7	CASSPGGLFSYEQYF	TGCGCCAGCAGCCCGGGGGGGCTTTTCTCCTACGAGCAGTACTTC
.	.	TRBV7-9	14	TRBJ1-1	CASSLGQGNTEAFF	TGTGCCAGCAGCTTGGGCCAGGGGAACACTGAAGCTTTCTTT
few	TRBD2	TRBV5-1	15	TRBJ2-5	CASSSGLAAQETQYF	TGCGCCAGCAGCTCCGGACTAGCGGCTCAAGAGACCCAGTACTTC
few	.	TRBV5-1	13	TRBJ2-2	CASSAGVTGELFF	TGCGCCAGCAGCGCAGGGGTTACCGGGGAGCTGTTTTTT
.	TRBD2	TRBV4-2	19	TRBJ2-3	CASSQDLAPGRGGTDTQYF	TGTGCCAGCAGCCAAGATTTGGCCCCGGGGCGGGGGGGCACAGATACGCAGTATTTT
.	.	TRBV18	16	TRBJ2-6	CASSPLGGPGANVLTF	TGTGCCAGCTCACCTTTAGGCGGTCCTGGGGCCAACGTCCTGACTTTC
once	TRBD1	TRBV6-1	13	TRBJ1-2	CASSLRTGDGYTF	TGTGCCAGCAGTCTACGGACAGGGGACGGCTACACCTTC
.	TRBD1	TRBV11-2	15	TRBJ1-2	CASSSKTGLGYGYTF	TGTGCCAGCAGCTCCAAGACAGGGTTGGGCTATGGCTACACCTTC
few	.	TRBV20-1	11	TRBJ1-2	CSARVGGGYTF	TGCAGTGCTAGAGTAGGCGGTGGCTACACCTTC
.	.	TRBV11-2	12	TRBJ2-2	CASRGGTGELFF	TGTGCCAGCAGGGGAGGCACCGGGGAGCTGTTTTTT
few	.	TRBV30	17	TRBJ1-2	CAWSVGPGRPSPYGYTF	TGTGCCTGGAGTGTGGGGCCCGGCAGGCCCTCACCCTATGGCTACACCTTC
.	.	TRBV19	16	TRBJ1-5	CASSSYRVTGDQPQHF	TGTGCCAGTAGTTCTTACAGGGTAACGGGTGATCAGCCCCAGCATTTT
.	TRBD1	TRBV27	15	TRBJ2-7	CASTRQGTGPYEQYF	TGTGCCAGCACCCGGCAAGGGACAGGGCCCTACGAGCAGTACTTC
.	TRBD1	TRBV5-1	15	TRBJ1-1	CASSHGTGGRTEAFF	TGCGCCAGCAGCCACGGGACAGGGGGTCGCACTGAAGCTTTCTTT
.	.	TRBV5-1	16	TRBJ2-7	CASSLESGGYGDEQYF	TGCGCCAGCAGCTTGGAGTCGGGGGGCTACGGAGACGAGCAGTACTTC
few	.	TRBV5-1	14	TRBJ1-1	CASSSEGSGTEAFF	TGCGCCAGCAGCTCAGAGGGTTCGGGAACTGAAGCTTTCTTT
few	TRBD1	TRBV30	15	TRBJ2-1	CAWRPRDRGYNEQFF	TGTGCCTGGAGGCCCCGGGACAGGGGCTACAATGAGCAGTTCTTC
few	TRBD2	TRBV19	15	TRBJ2-5	CASSIGTSGRETQYF	TGTGCCAGTAGTATCGGGACTAGCGGTCGAGAGACCCAGTACTTC
.	TRBD1	TRBV5-4	13	TRBJ1-2	CASNPGQAYGYTF	TGTGCCAGCAACCCCGGACAGGCCTATGGCTACACCTTC
few	TRBD1	TRBV4-2	15	TRBJ1-6	CASSPRGTGDSPLHF	TGTGCCAGCAGCCCCCGTGGGACAGGGGATTCACCCCTCCACTTT
few	TRBD2	TRBV5-4	17	TRBJ2-1	CASSSTRGSGPYNEQFF	TGTGCCAGCAGCTCAACCCGGGGTAGCGGGCCGTACAATGAGCAGTTCTTC
few	TRBD2	TRBV27	15	TRBJ2-3	CASSGLAGGKDTQYF	TGTGCCAGCAGTGGACTAGCGGGGGGGAAGGATACGCAGTATTTT
few	TRBD1	TRBV2	16	TRBJ2-6	CASSEEGGLGANVLTF	TGTGCCAGCAGTGAGGAAGGGGGCCTAGGGGCCAACGTCCTGACTTTC
.	.	TRBV20-1	11	TRBJ2-7	CSARLILEQYF	TGCAGTGCTAGACTGATACTCGAGCAGTACTTC
.	TRBD1	TRBV5-4	15	TRBJ2-1	CASSFDRGTHNEQFF	TGTGCCAGCAGCTTTGACAGGGGGACTCATAATGAGCAGTTCTTC
.	TRBD2	TRBV5-1	13	TRBJ2-1	CASSEGGSGTLFF	TGCGCCAGCAGCGAGGGGGGTAGCGGGACGCTGTTCTTC
few	.	TRBV6-5	15	TRBJ2-5	CASSYSRLVQETQYF	TGTGCCAGCAGTTACTCGAGGCTGGTCCAAGAGACCCAGTACTTC
.	.	TRBV5-1	15	TRBJ2-2	CASSLPGTNTGELFF	TGCGCCAGCAGCCTCCCGGGAACGAACACCGGGGAGCTGTTTTTT
.	.	TRBV12-5	13	TRBJ1-2	CASGTTGHYGYTF	TGTGCTAGTGGTACCACAGGGCACTATGGCTACACCTTC
.	.	TRBV25-1	15	TRBJ1-1	CASSEFRGPNTEAFF	TGTGCCAGCAGTGAATTTAGGGGCCCGAACACTGAAGCTTTCTTT
few	TRBD1	TRBV18	16	TRBJ2-7	CASSLTGTGPTYEQYF	TGTGCCAGCTCACTCACCGGGACAGGGCCTACCTACGAGCAGTACTTC
.	TRBD2	TRBV14	15	TRBJ2-7	CASSRLAGGPYEQYF	TGTGCCAGCAGCCGTCTAGCGGGAGGGCCCTACGAGCAGTACTTC